This is a list of T cell receptor beta chains from one sample in a study of blood T cell repertoires in COVID-19. Assay: immunoSEQ multiplex PCR; the TCRdb copy retains only in-frame clones and omits some. Of approximately 77,000 clones listed, less than 85% are singletons. The specimen was peripheral blood. All receptors come from a woman in her 70s with acute or convalescent COVID-19. Both conserved end residues are part of each CDR3. A D gene is named only where the DNA matches it firmly. Size tells how often a clone was seen (once, few, many) or the class of an expanded clone, and some rows leave it out.

j_call | d_call | v_call | clone_size | cdr3_nt | cdr3_aa
TRBJ1-5 | TRBD1 | TRBV7-2 | - | TGTGCCAGCAGCTTAAGTGGACAGGGGGTCGACAATCAGCCCCAGCATTTT | CASSLSGQGVDNQPQHF
TRBJ1-5 | - | TRBV19 | many | TGTGCCAGTAGTATTTCCGTGGGCACAGGGAACAGTCAGCCCCAGCATTTT | CASSISVGTGNSQPQHF
TRBJ1-1 | TRBD1 | TRBV18 | - | TGTGCCAGCTCACGACAGGGGAACACTGAAGCTTTCTTT | CASSRQGNTEAFF
TRBJ1-5 | TRBD1 | TRBV6-5 | - | TGTGCCAGCAGTCGGACAGGCGGCAATCAGCCCCAGCATTTT | CASSRTGGNQPQHF
TRBJ2-7 | TRBD2 | TRBV3-1/TRBV3-2 | - | TGTGCCAGCAGCCAAGGAGATGGACTAGCGGGGGGCTACGAGCAGTACTTC | CASSQGDGLAGGYEQYF
TRBJ2-6 | TRBD1 | TRBV11-3 | once | TGTGCCAGCAGCTTAGGACAGGGCCGGAGCTCTGGGGCCAACGTCCTGACTTTC | CASSLGQGRSSGANVLTF
TRBJ2-2 | - | TRBV24-1 | - | - | CATSTSGVGELFF
TRBJ2-7 | - | TRBV29-1 | - | TGCAGCGTTGAAGAGACAGGAAACTCCTACGAGCAGTACTTC | CSVEETGNSYEQYF
TRBJ2-7 | - | TRBV21-1 | - | TGTGCCAGCAGCAAACGGACACGGTCGTACCTGGACGAGCAGTACTTC | CASSKRTRSYLDEQYF
TRBJ1-5 | - | TRBV7-8 | - | TGTGCCAGCAGCTCGGAGGTCAGCAATCAGCCCCAGCATTTT | CASSSEVSNQPQHF
TRBJ1-6 | - | TRBV14 | - | TGTGCCAGCAGTAAAACGGGACCCCTCCACTTT | CASSKTGPLHF